Below are 20 T cell receptor beta chains sequenced from a single sample in a study of blood T cell repertoires in COVID-19. The protocol was immunoSEQ multiplex PCR, while the TCRdb copy is restricted to in-frame clones and leaves out a portion. The data hold about 220,000 clones, with roughly 87% observed a single time. Input material: peripheral blood. The receptors shown here come from a man in his forties with active or convalescent COVID-19.

This clone turned up a few times. The chain has TRBV13 and TRBJ2-6, with D uncertain. CDR3 size: 16 residues. CDR1 PRHDT and CDR2 FYEKMQ come from the germline V gene (reference sequence). V lost 5 bases and J lost 0, with 11 bases in between. The CDR3 loop is CASSSSRDSGANVLTF. CDR3 bases: TGTGCCAGCAGCAGTAGCCGCGACTCTGGGGCCAACGTCCTGACTTTC.

The V and J genes are TRBV27 and TRBJ1-2, with D possibly TRBD1 on 6 matching bases. V lost 5 bases and J lost 5, with 15 bases in between. The CDR3 is 14 residues long. Germline loops: CDR1 MNHEY, CDR2 SMNVEV (reference sequence). Here the CDR3 DNA reads TGTGCCAGCAGTCCAGGGGTGGGGTGGTATGGCTACACCTTC. This encodes CASSPGVGWYGYTF.

This clone was seen only once. The CDR3 protein is CASSVDPGGVGNTIYF. CDR3 in DNA: TGTGCCAGCAGCGTAGATCCAGGGGGTGTTGGAAACACCATATATTTT. The V call is TRBV9, the J call TRBJ1-3; 7 bases agree with TRBD1. Germline assignment: CDR1 SGDLS and CDR2 YYNGEE. The J segment lost 3 bases and the V segment lost 0 bases, leaving 6 bases of the junction unmatched. This CDR3 spans 16 amino acids. The full variable domain, its missing parts supplied by reference TRBV9 and TRBJ1-3, is DSGVTQTPKHLITATGQRVTLRCSPRSGDLSVYWYQQSLDQGLQFLIQYYNGEERAKGNILERFSAQQFPDLHSELNLSSLELGDSALYFCASSVDPGGVGNTIYFGEGSWLTVV.

The chain joins TRBV25-1 to TRBJ1-3, with D perhaps matching TRBD1 (5 bases). Trimming left V 8 bases short and J 0 bases short, with 11 bases between. The CDR3 loop spans 14 amino acids. Germline V CDR1 and CDR2: MGHDK, SYGVNS. CDR3 DNA sequence: TGTGCCAGCCGGGACTCCTTCTCTGGAAACACCATATATTTT. Its protein is CASRDSFSGNTIYF. The complete variable domain, with remaining parts taken from reference TRBV25-1 and TRBJ1-3, reads EADIYQTPRYLVIGTGKKITLECSQTMGHDKMYWYQQDPGMELHLIHYSYGVNSTEKGDLSSESTVSRIRTEHFPLTLESARPSHTSQYLCASRDSFSGNTIYFGEGSWLTVV.

This rearrangement joins TRBV10-1 to TRBJ1-1; D unresolved. V lost 0 bases and J 1 base, leaving 6 bases between the germline ends. This CDR3 is built from 14 residues. Germline assignment: CDR1 WNHNN and CDR2 SYGVQD (reference sequence). CDR3 in amino acids: CASSESQENTEAFF. The CDR3 region has the DNA TGCGCCAGCAGTGAGTCGCAGGAGAACACTGAAGCTTTCTTT.

The V and J genes are TRBV5-1 and TRBJ2-6; 12 bases agree with TRBD2. This CDR3 has 19 residues. Looked up from germline, CDR1 is SGHRS and CDR2 is YFSETQ. V lost 1 base, J lost 0 bases, and 5 bases stayed unmatched. The CDR3 sequence: CASSLLTSGGTSGANVLTF. CDR3 in DNA: TGCGCCAGCAGCTTGCTGACTAGCGGGGGAACCTCTGGGGCCAACGTCCTGACTTTC.

V usage is TRBV7-9 and J usage is TRBJ1-2; 7 nucleotides agree with TRBD1. V dropped 5 bases and J dropped 3; count of bases not matched to a gene: 3. In germline, CDR1 is SEHNR, CDR2 FQNEAQ (reference sequence). CDR3 length: 13 amino acids. The CDR3 here is CASSPGQDYGYTF. CDR3 nucleotide sequence: TGTGCCAGCAGCCCTGGACAGGACTATGGCTACACCTTC. Based on the CDR3 plus reference TRBV7-9 and TRBJ1-2, the full variable domain is DTGVSQNPRHKITKRGQNVTFRCDPISEHNRLYWYRQTLGQGPEFLTYFQNEAQLEKSRLLSDRFSAERPKGSFSTLEIQRTEQGDSAMYLCASSPGQDYGYTFGSGTRLTVV.

The rearrangement links TRBV6-5 to TRBJ1-5; D may be TRBD1 (6 bases). The CDR3 covers 15 residues. V dropped 6 bases and J dropped 0 bases, with 12 bases sitting between them. CDR1 is MNHEY and CDR2 is SVGAGI in the germline V gene. CDR3 residues: CASRDGQLSNQPQHF. CDR3 bases: TGTGCCAGCAGAGACGGACAGCTTAGCAATCAGCCCCAGCATTTT.

The V and J genes are TRBV11-1 and TRBJ1-3; D is unclear. Trimming took 7 bases from V and 1 from J, leaving 8 bases between them. In germline, CDR1 is SGHAT, CDR2 FQDESV (reference sequence). This CDR3 is 13 amino acids long. The CDR3 nucleotides read TGTGCCAGCACCGGGTTTTCTGGAAACACCATATATTTT. Translated, it gives CASTGFSGNTIYF.

This clone has only one observation. V gene TRBV5-5 combines with J gene TRBJ2-7, with 7 bases matching TRBD1. Trimming cost V 2 bases and J 6 bases; bases outside gene matches: 8. The CDR3 length is 14 residues. The germline CDR1 and CDR2 sequences are SGHKS and YYEKEE (reference sequence). The CDR3 spells CASSFLTGNAEQYF. In DNA, the CDR3 is TGTGCCAGCAGCTTCCTGACAGGGAATGCCGAGCAGTACTTC.

V usage is TRBV6-1 and J usage is TRBJ2-2, with TRBD1 matching 9 bases. CDR1 is MNHNS, CDR2 SASEGT, per germline. This CDR3 has 15 amino acids. Trimming at V came to 6 bases and at J to 3 bases, leaving 5 bases not matched to a gene. Written as DNA, the CDR3 is TGTGCCAGCAGCCGGGACAGGGTTGACACCGGGGAGCTGTTTTTT. Protein product: CASSRDRVDTGELFF.

The V gene is TRBV28, the J gene TRBJ1-5; tentatively, D is TRBD1 (5 bases). This CDR3 has 15 amino acids. V was trimmed by 7 bases and J by 6 bases, leaving 19 bases between them. Germline CDR1 reads MDHEN; CDR2 reads SYDVKM. CDR3 residues: CASNRGGLGAQPQHF. The CDR3 bases are TGTGCCAGCAACCGGGGGGGTCTAGGGGCTCAGCCCCAGCATTTT.

This clone was seen just once. This rearrangement joins TRBV7-8 to TRBJ2-1; D unclear. The CDR3 is made up of 14 amino acids. V was clipped by 3 bases and J by 8 bases, with 14 bases between them. CDR1 is SGHVS and CDR2 is FQNEAQ in the germline V gene. CDR3 residues: CASSFSSGRDEQFF. The CDR3 DNA sequence: TGTGCCAGCAGCTTTTCCTCTGGCCGGGATGAGCAGTTCTTC.

V gene TRBV29-1 combines with J gene TRBJ2-7; D possibly corresponds to TRBD1 (5 bases). The CDR3 spans 14 residues. Per the germline V gene, CDR1 is SQVTM and CDR2 is ANQGSEA. The ends were cut back, 0 bases at V and 1 base at J, with 10 bases in the middle. The CDR3 here is CSVEDGQGSYEQYF. In DNA, the CDR3 is TGCAGCGTTGAAGACGGGCAGGGTTCCTACGAGCAGTACTTC.

The genes are TRBV11-2 and TRBJ1-4; perhaps TRBD1 as D (6 bases). Trimming removed 5 bases from V and 3 bases from J, with 10 bases in between. This CDR3 region has 14 residues. Germline V gene lookup returns CDR1 SGHAT and CDR2 FQNNGV. The CDR3 is CASSIQGSNEKLFF. CDR3 nucleotide sequence: TGTGCCAGCAGCATACAGGGTTCTAATGAAAAACTGTTTTTT.

V and J are TRBV6-6 and TRBJ2-5; 9 bases map to TRBD2. Per germline, CDR1 MNHNY and CDR2 SVGAGI (reference sequence). Trimming at V came to 4 bases and at J to 5 bases, leaving 8 bases not matched to a gene. The CDR3 consists of 15 residues. The CDR3 DNA follows: TGTGCCAGCAGTTCCGCTAGCGGGGTGAGGGAGACCCAGTACTTC. It yields the protein CASSSASGVRETQYF.

The CDR3 loop is CATRTRGTSGNTIYF. CDR3 bases: TGTGCCACCCGGACGCGGGGAACCTCTGGAAACACCATATATTTT. This chain uses TRBV19 with TRBJ1-3; D gene unclear. The CDR3 spans 15 residues. Germline lookup yields CDR1 LNHDA and CDR2 SQIVND (reference sequence). Trimming shortened V by 10 bases and J by 0 bases, and 16 bases separated the two germline ends.

The chain couples TRBV10-3 to TRBJ1-2; 11 bases agree with TRBD1. Germline-derived CDR1 and CDR2 are ENHRY and SYGVKD. CDR3 length: 18 amino acids. The V gene end was trimmed by 6 bases and the J gene end by 2 bases; junction bases not matched to a gene: 14. CDR3 nucleotide sequence: TGTGCCATCAGGAGGACAGGGGGCGCCGACCTCAGGAACTATGGCTACACCTTC. Amino acid sequence: CAIRRTGGADLRNYGYTF.

The chain has TRBV20-1 and TRBJ2-1, with 8 nucleotides matching TRBD1. With V trimmed by 5 bases and J by 8 bases, 2 bases remained unmatched. The V gene's germline CDR1 is DFQATT and CDR2 SNEGSKA (reference sequence). This CDR3 has 11 amino acids. The chain's CDR3 is CSADRGDEQFF. The CDR3 DNA sequence: TGCAGTGCTGACAGGGGTGATGAGCAGTTCTTC.

The chain couples TRBV5-5 to TRBJ2-5; TRBD2 matches at 9 bases. The CDR3 length is 15 residues. Germline assignment: CDR1 SGHKS and CDR2 YYEKEE (reference sequence). The V gene end was trimmed by 4 bases and the J gene end by 2 bases; junction bases not matched to a gene: 6. CDR3 loop: CASSPGTSGQETQYF. DNA of the CDR3: TGTGCCAGCAGCCCGGGCACTAGCGGGCAAGAGACCCAGTACTTC.